These 23 T cell receptor beta chains came from one sample sequenced in a study of T cells in Graves' hyperthyroidism and ophthalmopathy. TCR beta CDR3 region amplification was performed from RNA transcripts. Researchers ran a first-round RT-PCR on the TCR CDR3 using the HTBI primer set. TCRdb processed the multiplex PCR reads anew with MiXCR; each CDR3 protein has one entry. The sample lists some 550,000 distinct CDR3 sequences, around 20% occurring once. Sequenced sample: blood. These receptors were taken from a man younger than 35 with Graves' hyperthyroidism.

The chain combines TRBV2 with TRBJ2-2; 8 nucleotides align to TRBD2. The germline V gene encodes CDR1 SNHLY and CDR2 FYNNEI. The CDR3 sequence is 16 residues long. Unmatched junction bases numbered 6, after V lost 3 bases and J lost 3 bases. The CDR3 nucleotides read TGTGCCAGCAGTGACCCGCTAGCGGGCGACACCGGGGAGCTGTTTTTT. This codes for CASSDPLAGDTGELFF.

The genes are TRBV5-1 and TRBJ2-1, with 12 positions matching TRBD2. With V trimmed by 4 bases and J by 6 bases, 2 bases remained unmatched. CDR1 and CDR2 from the germline V gene are SGHRS and YFSETQ. The CDR3 has 14 residues. The CDR3 DNA is TGCGCCAGCAGCCAGGGACTAGCGGGCAATGAGCAGTTCTTC. Translated: CASSQGLAGNEQFF.

This clonotype was observed at least ten times. The gene calls are TRBV20-1 and TRBJ2-7; D not certain. Per germline, CDR1 DFQATT and CDR2 SNEGSKA (reference sequence). The CDR3 covers 12 residues. Trimming stripped 3 bases from V and 2 bases from J, with 8 bases between. This CDR3 is CSASRNPYEQYF. As DNA, the CDR3 is TGCAGTGCTAGCAGGAACCCCTACGAGCAGTACTTC.

This clonotype was detected ten times or more. J is TRBJ2-5 and V is TRBV28, with D unresolved. CDR1 MDHEN and CDR2 SYDVKM come from the germline V gene. Trimming took 4 bases from V and 6 from J, leaving 3 bases between them. This CDR3 comprises 10 residues. This CDR3 reads CASSSQTQYF. CDR3 sequence (DNA): TGTGCCAGCAGTTCACAGACCCAGTACTTC.

The rearrangement joins TRBV28 to TRBJ2-7; weak D call: TRBD2 (5 bases). Germline V gene data show CDR1 as MDHEN and CDR2 as SYDVKM. This CDR3 contains 15 residues. V dropped 5 bases and J dropped 4 bases, with 18 bases sitting between them. This CDR3 is CASSSPGRSGYEQYF. CDR3 DNA sequence: TGTGCCAGCAGTAGCCCCGGGCGAAGCGGTTACGAGCAGTACTTC.

The V and J genes are TRBV7-2 and TRBJ2-5, with 7 bases lining up with TRBD1. V gave up 1 base and J gave up 0 bases; unmatched junction bases: 5. Germline V lookup: CDR1 SGHTA, CDR2 FQGNSA. The CDR3 spans 16 residues. The CDR3 loop reads CASSLVRGLNQETQYF. The DNA for the CDR3 is TGTGCCAGCAGCTTAGTGAGGGGGCTGAACCAAGAGACCCAGTACTTC.

This clonotype occurred a few times. The V call is TRBV4-1, the J call TRBJ1-5, with D maybe TRBD1 (6 bases). Germline-derived CDR1 and CDR2 are MGHRA and YSYEKL. This CDR3 is built from 16 residues. V lost 0 bases and J 3 bases, leaving 12 bases between the germline ends. The CDR3 here is CASSQDWDILNQPQHF. In DNA form, the CDR3 reads TGCGCCAGCAGCCAAGATTGGGACATTCTCAATCAGCCCCAGCATTTT.

The chain couples TRBV7-4 to TRBJ2-7; no clear D. CDR1 SGHVT and CDR2 SQSDAQ come from the germline V gene. The germline V and J ends were trimmed by 5 bases and 6 bases, with 2 bases remaining between them. The CDR3 has 9 amino acids. Written as DNA, the CDR3 is TGTGCCAGCAGCGCCGAGCAGTACTTC. It encodes CASSAEQYF. Supplemented by reference TRBV7-4 and TRBJ2-7, the full variable domain reads GAGVSQSPRYKVAKRGRDVALRCDSISGHVTLYWYRQTLGQGSEVLTYSQSDAQRDKSGRPSGRFSAERPERSVSTLKIQRTEQGDSAVYLCASSAEQYFGPGTRLTVT.

This clonotype was detected many times. The rearrangement joins TRBV7-9 to TRBJ2-4; D is possibly TRBD2 (6 bases). V lost 5 bases and J lost 6, with 14 bases in between. The CDR3 has 14 residues. Germline V gives CDR1 SEHNR, CDR2 FQNEAQ (reference sequence). CDR3 coding DNA: TGTGCCAGCAGCCCCACGGAGGGGATAAACATTCAGTACTTC. It encodes CASSPTEGINIQYF.

Details on this clonotype: At one boundary the junction diverges from the germline segment, which might be a read error. CDR3 sequence: CASRRDRGSQPQQF. As DNA, the CDR3 is TGTGCCAGCAGACGGGACAGGGGGAGTCAGCCCCAGCAGTTT. The chain joins TRBV6-1 to TRBJ1-5; 11 positions match TRBD1. Germline-derived CDR1 and CDR2 are MNHNS and SASEGT. The CDR3 loop spans 14 amino acids.

The CDR3 DNA sequence: TGTGCCAGTAGTATGCAGGGATCGAACACTGAAGCTTTCTTT. It is translated as CASSMQGSNTEAFF. V and J are TRBV19 and TRBJ1-1; a possible D gene is TRBD1 (5 bases). V was cut by 3 bases and J by 1 base, with 9 bases left in between. Germline V CDR1 and CDR2: LNHDA, SQIVND (reference sequence). The CDR3 covers 14 residues. Full variable domain (outside the CDR3, taken from reference TRBV19 and TRBJ1-1): DGGITQSPKYLFRKEGQNVTLSCEQNLNHDAMYWYRQDPGQGLRLIYYSQIVNDFQKGDIAEGYSVSREKKESFPLTVTSAQKNPTAFYLCASSMQGSNTEAFFGQGTRLTVV.

The chain uses TRBV6-5 and TRBJ1-1; 7 positions agree with TRBD1. Germline V gene data show CDR1 as MNHEY and CDR2 as SVGAGI. CDR3 size: 14 residues. With 7 bases clipped from V and 1 base from J, the junction kept 6 bases outside the gene matches. CDR3 sequence (DNA): TGTGCCAGCATTACACAGGGGTGGAACACTGAAGCTTTCTTT. Its translation: CASITQGWNTEAFF.

This clonotype was seen many times. V is TRBV24-1 and J is TRBJ1-2; D gene uncertain. Looked up from germline, CDR1 is KGHDR and CDR2 is SFDVKD. The CDR3 loop spans 13 amino acids. Trimming removed 4 bases from V and 2 bases from J, with 7 bases in between. The CDR3 DNA follows: TGTGCCACCAGTGAGAATCACAACTATGGCTACACCTTC. Its translation is CATSENHNYGYTF.

This clonotype was found a few times. V gene TRBV11-2 combines with J gene TRBJ2-2; D tentatively fits TRBD1 or TRBD2 (5 bases each). The germline CDR1 and CDR2 sequences are SGHAT and FQNNGV. This CDR3 has 14 amino acids. V shed 4 bases and J shed 4 bases, with 10 bases lying between them. The CDR3 nucleotides are TGTGCCAGCAGCTGGGACGGATTCACCGGGGAGCTGTTTTTT. Its translation is CASSWDGFTGELFF.

This clonotype has ten or more counts. The chain combines TRBV15 with TRBJ1-2; possible D gene TRBD1, 5 bases. CDR1 is LNHNV and CDR2 is YYDKDF in the germline V gene (reference sequence). Trimming removed 3 bases at V and 8 bases at J, with 16 bases between. The CDR3 runs 14 residues. CDR3 protein: CATSSDGNPGGYTF. As DNA, the CDR3 is TGTGCCACCAGCAGCGACGGGAACCCAGGGGGCTACACCTTC.

This sequence joins TRBV7-8 and TRBJ1-6; no definite D call. The germline CDR1 and CDR2 sequences are SGHVS and FQNEAQ. The CDR3 runs to 15 residues. V gave up 5 bases and J gave up 10 bases, with 18 bases separating them. The CDR3 here is CASSQSRAPESPLHF. CDR3 coding DNA: TGTGCCAGCAGCCAGAGCCGGGCCCCAGAATCACCCCTCCACTTT. Filled out from reference TRBV7-8 and TRBJ1-6, the complete variable domain reads GAGVSQSPRYKVAKRGQDVALRCDPISGHVSLFWYQQALGQGPEFLTYFQNEAQLDKSGLPSDRFFAERPEGSVSTLKIQRTQQEDSAVYLCASSQSRAPESPLHFGNGTRLTVT.

The rearrangement links TRBV30 to TRBJ2-7; D perhaps matches TRBD2 (6 bases). Trimming took off 8 bases at V and 3 bases at J, with 14 bases between the two ends. This CDR3 has 12 residues. From germline, CDR1 is GTSNPN and CDR2 SVGIG (reference sequence). The CDR3 coding sequence is TGTGCCGGCCGGGACTTCCACTACGAGCAGTACTTC. Its translation is CAGRDFHYEQYF.

In its sample, this clonotype was seen many times. The rearrangement links TRBV20-1 to TRBJ2-5; TRBD2 matches 7 bases. J gave up 5 bases and V 1 base, and 7 bases lay outside the gene matches. CDR1 is DFQATT, CDR2 SNEGSKA, per germline (reference sequence). The CDR3 consists of 14 residues. CDR3 sequence (DNA): TGCAGTGCTAGAGGGGGACTACTAGGGGAGACCCAGTACTTC. Translating gives CSARGGLLGETQYF.

The chain employs TRBV7-8 and TRBJ2-5, with TRBD2 identical over 8 bases. This CDR3 comprises 17 residues. The V and J ends lost 0 bases and 2 bases, in that order; junction bases with no gene match: 8. Per the germline V gene, CDR1 is SGHVS and CDR2 is FQNEAQ. CDR3: CASSLAYTSGEQETQYF. CDR3 bases: TGTGCCAGCAGCTTAGCCTATACTAGCGGCGAGCAAGAGACCCAGTACTTC.

The V call is TRBV10-2, the J call TRBJ1-5, with a possible D match to TRBD1 (5 bases). The CDR3 totals 17 residues. The V gene's germline CDR1 is WSHSY and CDR2 SAAADI. Between the trimmed V and J ends, which lost 2 bases and 1 base, there was a span of 15 bases. The CDR3 sequence: CASSERRGGWSNQPQHF. DNA for the CDR3: TGCGCCAGCAGTGAGCGAAGGGGAGGTTGGAGCAATCAGCCCCAGCATTTT.

This clonotype was found a few times. V is TRBV7-9 and J is TRBJ1-1, with unresolved D. Germline CDR1 reads SEHNR; CDR2 reads FQNEAQ (reference sequence). V lost 1 base and J 4 bases, leaving 19 bases between the germline ends. The CDR3 has 17 amino acids. This CDR3 is CASSLGGGLKVSTEAFF. CDR3 nucleotide sequence: TGTGCCAGCAGCTTAGGGGGAGGCCTCAAGGTGAGCACTGAAGCTTTCTTT.

This clonotype appeared many times. This chain connects TRBV6-4 to TRBJ1-1; D is unresolved. The CDR3 sequence is 13 residues long. The V end lost 4 bases, the J end lost 5 bases, and 11 bases lay between the germline ends. CDR1 and CDR2 (germline): MRHNA, SNTAGT. CDR3 in amino acids: CASSAGEETEAFF. In nucleotides, the CDR3 is TGTGCCAGCAGTGCAGGAGAAGAGACTGAAGCTTTCTTT.

The sample holds many counts of this clonotype. The chain combines TRBV6-1 with TRBJ1-1, with unresolved D. From germline, CDR1 is MNHNS and CDR2 SASEGT. This CDR3 comprises 14 residues. Trimming took off 3 bases at V and 1 base at J, with 9 bases between the two ends. CDR3 coding DNA: TGTGCCAGCAGTGACCAGCTAACGAACACTGAAGCTTTCTTT. This sequence encodes CASSDQLTNTEAFF.